A selection of T cell receptor beta chains follows, all from one sample in a study of shared clonotypes between healthy human individuals. Using immunoSEQ multiplex PCR, the repertoire was profiled, and TCRdb retains in-frame clones only, with some absent. The repertoire consists of 450,000 to 500,000 clones, with around 73% occurring once and the leading ten covering about 12%. Sequenced input: PBMCs. The receptors were gathered from a woman aged 40 to 50 in good health. Some clones in this sample may be carry-over from other donors' samples. The CDR3 runs from the conserved cysteine through the conserved F or W. For some rows the clone size is stated as once, few or many, or as a class when expanded; others skip it.

CDR3: CATSVGVANEQFF
V: TRBV15
size: NA

CDR3: CASSEFSGRAGYEQYF
V: TRBV6-1
size: few

CDR3: CASRPRDLRREKLFF
V: TRBV6-5
size: NA

CDR3: CASSLYFIGGGPGETQYF
V: TRBV11-2
size: NA

CDR3: CSVSRGSYNEQFF
V: TRBV29-1
size: NA

CDR3: CASSFFGLNQPQHF
V: TRBV27
size: few

CDR3: CASSIARDQAYEQYF
V: TRBV19
size: NA

CDR3: CSARASGEQYF
V: TRBV20-1
size: NA

CDR3: CASSSRTLAGLTDTQYF
V: TRBV27
size: NA

CDR3: CASSAWGEETQYF
V: TRBV6-1
size: NA

CDR3: CASSPGTGRYEQYF
V: TRBV7-6
size: NA

CDR3: CASSLRHGLAGGRYEQYF
V: TRBV4-1
size: NA

CDR3: CASSNSAGASGNEQFF
V: TRBV7-6
size: NA

CDR3: CASSRRLAGHNEQFF
V: TRBV6-6
size: NA

CDR3: CASSTHFPEETQYF
V: TRBV19
size: NA

CDR3: CATSRGLGATNEKLFF
V: TRBV15
size: NA

CDR3: CAWSVGLAGGYEQYF
V: TRBV30
size: few

CDR3: CASSQTSGRYEQYF
V: TRBV7-2
size: NA

CDR3: CASSQDVVDQGGSPLHF
V: TRBV4-1
size: NA

CDR3: CAWSSDRGSQETQYF
V: TRBV30
size: NA

CDR3: CASRRTDARNQPQHF
V: TRBV2
size: NA

CDR3: CASSLPSGGPLATQYF
V: TRBV28
size: NA

CDR3: CASSLGVTADTQYF
V: TRBV5-1
size: NA

CDR3: CASSHPGQGAPDTQYF
V: TRBV7-2
size: NA

CDR3: CASSLEGDPKTGELFF
V: TRBV5-1
size: NA

CDR3: CSAGTGEQPQHF
V: TRBV29-1
size: NA

CDR3: CASSPPGQPNEQFF
V: TRBV28
size: NA

CDR3: CAGGPGPTFF
V: TRBV19
size: NA

CDR3: CASSQGLAKRSYF
V: TRBV4-3
size: many

CDR3: CASSPRHSGSLWEQYF
V: TRBV18
size: NA

CDR3: CASSLPWRNEQFF
V: TRBV5-1
size: few

CDR3: CASSQGPSGANVLTF
V: TRBV5-1
size: once

CDR3: CASSLMSQGSYEQYF
V: TRBV11-2
size: NA

CDR3: CASSLSPTSGRARDNEQFF
V: TRBV5-1
size: few

CDR3: CASRDRGRQETQYF
V: TRBV28
size: NA

CDR3: CASSFVLGLETQYF
V: TRBV7-2
size: NA

CDR3: CASSGLGAFLYNEQFF
V: TRBV9
size: NA

CDR3: CASSEGGQNIQYF
V: TRBV2
size: NA

CDR3: CASSQLGTPVHEQYF
V: TRBV7-3
size: NA

CDR3: CASSLRTSGDTGELFF
V: TRBV28
size: NA

CDR3: CASGASGGREQFF
V: TRBV12-5
size: NA

CDR3: CASSESGTGSGGANVLTF
V: TRBV28
size: NA

CDR3: CASSVDREISYEQYF
V: TRBV2
size: NA